A selection of T cell receptor beta chains follows, all from one sample in a study of cytomegalovirus exposure and HLA in healthy donors. The data were produced by immunoSEQ multiplex PCR, yet TCRdb's version contains in-frame clones alone and is incomplete. Of some 72,000 clones in the sample, about 95% were seen once. The sample comprised PBMCs. These receptors were collected from a man younger than 35 in good health and CMV-seropositive. CDR3s include the opening cysteine and the closing phenylalanine or tryptophan. A D gene is named only where the DNA matches it firmly. Part of the rows lack a size; the others show once, few, many or a class for expanded clones.

v_call	d_call	j_call	clone_size	cdr3_nt	cdr3_aa
TRBV27	TRBD1	TRBJ1-2	.	TGTGCCAGCAGGGGGACAGGGGAGTCCTATGGCTACACCTTC	CASRGTGESYGYTF
TRBV7-9	.	TRBJ1-5	.	TGTGCCAGCAGCCCTCTCACCGGCAGGGGCCCCAAGCCCCAGCATTTT	CASSPLTGRGPKPQHF
TRBV7-9	.	TRBJ1-2	.	TGTGCCAGCAGCTTTGGGGGGTTTCCTAACTATGGCTACACCTTC	CASSFGGFPNYGYTF
TRBV7-9	TRBD2	TRBJ2-1	.	TGTGCCAGCAGCCCCCCTCGCCGGGGGAGGGAGACCTACAATGAGCAGTTCTTC	CASSPPRRGRETYNEQFF
TRBV11-2	TRBD2	TRBJ2-4	.	TGTGCCAGCCGAAAAGGAGCGGGAGGGGGCAAAAACATTCAGTACTTC	CASRKGAGGGKNIQYF
TRBV5-6	.	TRBJ2-7	.	TGTGCCAGCAGCTGGGGGAGGACGGGAACCTACGAGCAGTACTTC	CASSWGRTGTYEQYF
TRBV12-5	.	TRBJ1-1	.	TGTGCTAGTGGTTTTGAGTTCTACACTGAAGCTTTCTTT	CASGFEFYTEAFF
TRBV7-8	TRBD1	TRBJ1-1	.	TGTGCCAGCAGCTCAGACAGGGTGGGGAGCACTGAAGCTTTCTTT	CASSSDRVGSTEAFF
TRBV6-1	TRBD1	TRBJ2-7	.	TGTGCCAGCAGGGGGGGGACAGGGCCCTACGAGCAGTACTTC	CASRGGTGPYEQYF
TRBV6-1	TRBD2	TRBJ2-2	many	TGTGCCAGCAGTGAAAGTTCGGGGGGAACCGGGGAGCTGTTTTTT	CASSESSGGTGELFF
TRBV27	.	TRBJ1-2	.	TGTGCCAGCAGTTCCCGGGGCTATGGCTACACCTTC	CASSSRGYGYTF
TRBV10-3	.	TRBJ2-2	.	TGTGCCACGGGGAGAGAGGGAACTTTCACCGGGGAGCTGTTTTTT	CATGREGTFTGELFF
TRBV5-1	.	TRBJ2-7	.	TGCGCCAGCAGCCCTACGGGGAGCCACGAGCAGTACTTC	CASSPTGSHEQYF
TRBV4-1	TRBD1	TRBJ1-1	.	TGCGCCAGCAGCCCGAGGACAGGATACATGAACACTGAAGCTTTCTTT	CASSPRTGYMNTEAFF
TRBV6-5	TRBD1	TRBJ1-3	once	TGTGCCAGCAGTGGACAGGGGCCCTCTGGAAACACCATATATTTT	CASSGQGPSGNTIYF
TRBV6-4	.	TRBJ2-2	once	TGTGCCAGCAGTTCCACCCGACCGGGCCTCCGAGCGGGTACCGGGGAGCTGTTTTTT	CASSSTRPGLRAGTGELFF
TRBV6-5	.	TRBJ2-1	.	TGTGCCAGCAATCACGGGAGATCTGTCTACAATGAGCAGTTCTTC	CASNHGRSVYNEQFF
TRBV29-1	.	TRBJ2-2	once	TGCAGCGGCTACAGGGAGAACACCGGGGAGCTGTTTTTT	CSGYRENTGELFF
TRBV7-9	TRBD2	TRBJ2-1	.	TGTGCCAGCAGCTTCAACCCCACTAGCGGGAGTCTCAATGAGCAGTTCTTC	CASSFNPTSGSLNEQFF
TRBV6-1	.	TRBJ2-7	.	TGTGCCAGCAGTGCGCGACAGCCCTACGAGCAGTACTTC	CASSARQPYEQYF
TRBV6-1	.	TRBJ2-5	.	TGTGCCAGCAGGGACAGTAGCGTGAAGACCCAGTACTTC	CASRDSSVKTQYF
TRBV5-1	TRBD2	TRBJ2-1	.	TGCGCCAGCAGCACCGGACTAGCGGGATGGTATGAGCAGTTCTTC	CASSTGLAGWYEQFF
TRBV11-2	.	TRBJ2-1	.	TGTGCCAGCAGCTTAGCAGGGGCCGACTACAATGAGCAGTTCTTC	CASSLAGADYNEQFF
TRBV11-2	TRBD2	TRBJ2-7	.	TGTGCCAGCAGCTTAGCGGGAGGGCCTTACGAGCAGTACTTC	CASSLAGGPYEQYF
TRBV30	TRBD1	TRBJ1-4	.	TGTGCCTGGAGTGGTCACGGGACAGTGAATGAAAAACTGTTTTTT	CAWSGHGTVNEKLFF
TRBV11-2	.	TRBJ1-1	.	TGTGCCAGCAGCTTAGGCGCTCAGAACACTGAAGCTTTCTTT	CASSLGAQNTEAFF
TRBV10-3	TRBD1	TRBJ2-1	.	TGTGCCATCAGTCGGGGACAGGGGGCGAATGAGCAGTTCTTC	CAISRGQGANEQFF
TRBV11-2	.	TRBJ2-7	.	TGTGCCAGCAGCCCGAGCCTAAGGGGAAGGGCCCGGGAGCAGTACTTC	CASSPSLRGRAREQYF